A single TCR beta chain is shown here with its context. Its target is not known. Germline values: CDR1 WSHSY, CDR2 SAAADI. Trimming removed 5 bases at V and 9 bases at J, with 23 bases between. There are 16 residues in the CDR3. This record belongs to a study of shared clonotypes between healthy human individuals. Findings of the study overall: The study sampled only blood, and tissue repertoires likely differ. An expected dependence of interdonor clonotype sharing on sequencing depth was noted.

Sequenced by immunoSEQ multiplex PCR; TCRdb stores in-frame clones only, minus some. The sample carries over 2 million clones, 85% to 95% recorded once. CD8 cells classed as naive were CD45RO-negative and positively selected for CCR7, excluding terminally differentiated effector memory CD45RA+ cells. Sequenced: naive CD8+ T cells sorted from blood. This clonotype originated in a man aged 18 to 35 in good health. The chain joins TRBV10-2 to TRBJ2-1, with a possible D match to TRBD2 (6 bases). Here the CDR3 reads CASSLASPRWEGEQFF. In DNA, the CDR3 is TGCGCCAGCAGTCTAGCGAGCCCTAGATGGGAAGGTGAGCAGTTCTTC.